The T cell receptor beta chain under discussion was sequenced for a study of T cell clones after liver transplantation. The repertoire was sequenced with immunoSEQ multiplex PCR; TCRdb's copy has only in-frame clones and lacks some. The repertoire consists of about 76,000 clones, with around four fifths occurring once and the leading ten covering about 2.5%. Per germline, CDR1 SGHRS and CDR2 YFSETQ. V shed 6 bases and J shed 1 base, with 10 bases lying between them. This CDR3 contains 14 residues. The gene calls are TRBV5-1 and TRBJ2-2; D is uncertain. The sequenced sample was CD4+ T cells from blood, obtained at the 22-month timepoint. The origin of this receptor is a human patient who received a liver transplant. Some of the T cells may derive from the graft donor. CDR3 nucleotides: TGCGCCAGCATGGCCAGCCGGAACACCGGGGAGCTGTTTTTT. Protein sequence: CASMASRNTGELFF.